This T cell receptor beta chain emerged from a study of control samples from healthy donors and cancer patients. Clones were read by immunoSEQ multiplex PCR, and TCRdb kept only the in-frame ones, dropping some. The sample carries 55,000 to 65,000 clones, around 87% recorded once. Relative to its sample, this clone is medium-sized. The sample comprised PBMCs. This sequence originates from a woman aged 55-70 years with lung cancer.

CDR3 nucleotides: TGTGCCAGCAGTTACTCTGGGGCAGGGGCCTACGAGCAGTACTTC. This codes for CASSYSGAGAYEQYF. The chain recombines TRBV6-5 with TRBJ2-7, with D possibly TRBD1 on 6 matching bases. The V and J ends lost 0 bases and 2 bases respectively, with 11 bases between them. Germline V lookup: CDR1 MNHEY, CDR2 SVGAGI. The CDR3 is made up of 15 amino acids.